This T cell receptor (beta chain) was recovered during a study of blood T cell repertoires in COVID-19. Overall study: COVID-19 samples, acute and convalescent, were from the United States, Italy and Spain.

Using immunoSEQ multiplex PCR, the repertoire was profiled, and TCRdb retains in-frame clones only, with some absent. Among about 240,000 clones listed, 75% to 85% were seen once. A single count supports this clone. The germline CDR1 and CDR2 sequences are SGHTA and FQGNSA. The junction had 10 bases not matched to a gene; V was cut back by 4 bases and J by 5 bases. CDR3 size: 17 residues. Sequencing was carried out using peripheral blood. This chain links TRBV7-2 with TRBJ2-5; 13 bases align to TRBD2. The TCR sequence derives from a woman aged 55-70 years with active or convalescent COVID-19. CDR3 sequence: CASSWRTSGGASETQYF. The CDR3 DNA sequence: TGTGCCAGCAGCTGGCGAACTAGCGGGGGGGCCAGTGAGACCCAGTACTTC.